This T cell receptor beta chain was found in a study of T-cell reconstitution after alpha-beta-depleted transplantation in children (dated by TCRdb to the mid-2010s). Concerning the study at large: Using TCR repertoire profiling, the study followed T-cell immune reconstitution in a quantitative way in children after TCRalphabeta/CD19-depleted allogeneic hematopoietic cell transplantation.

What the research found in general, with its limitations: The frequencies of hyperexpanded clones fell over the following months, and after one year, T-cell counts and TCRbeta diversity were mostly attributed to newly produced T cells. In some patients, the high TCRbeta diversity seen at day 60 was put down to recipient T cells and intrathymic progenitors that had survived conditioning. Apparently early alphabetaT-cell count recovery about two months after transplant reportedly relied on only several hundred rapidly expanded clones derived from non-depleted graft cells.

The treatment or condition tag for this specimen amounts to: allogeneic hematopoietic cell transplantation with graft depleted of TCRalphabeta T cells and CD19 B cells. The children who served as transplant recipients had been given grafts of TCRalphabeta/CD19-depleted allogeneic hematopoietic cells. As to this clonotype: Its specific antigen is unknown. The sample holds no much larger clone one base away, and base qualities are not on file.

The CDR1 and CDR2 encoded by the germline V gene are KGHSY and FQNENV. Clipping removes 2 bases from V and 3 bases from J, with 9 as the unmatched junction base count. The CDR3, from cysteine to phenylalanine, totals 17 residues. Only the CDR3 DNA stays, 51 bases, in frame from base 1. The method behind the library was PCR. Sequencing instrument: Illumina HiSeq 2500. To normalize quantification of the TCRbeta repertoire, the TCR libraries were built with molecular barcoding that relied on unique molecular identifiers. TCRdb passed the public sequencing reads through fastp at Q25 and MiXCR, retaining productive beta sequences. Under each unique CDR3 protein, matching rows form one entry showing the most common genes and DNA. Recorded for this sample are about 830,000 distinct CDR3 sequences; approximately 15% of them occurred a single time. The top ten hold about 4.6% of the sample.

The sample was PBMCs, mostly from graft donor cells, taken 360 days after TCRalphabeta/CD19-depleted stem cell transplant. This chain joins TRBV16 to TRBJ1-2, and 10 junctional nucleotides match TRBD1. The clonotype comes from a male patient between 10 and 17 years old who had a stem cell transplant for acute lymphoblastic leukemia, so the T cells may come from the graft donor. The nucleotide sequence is TGTGCCAGCAGCCAAGGAGCGACAGGGGGCTGGTACTATGGCTACACCTTC. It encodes CASSQGATGGWYYGYTF.